The sequence of this T cell receptor beta chain was determined in a study of T cells in Graves' hyperthyroidism and ophthalmopathy. Study results and limitations: The model anticipated ophthalmopathy a median approximately six months pre-onset.

Stable hyperthyroidism: no ophthalmopathy progression over 18 months of follow-up. Uncontrolled infection, other autoimmune disease, pregnancy or lactation disqualified patients from enrolment. Trimming shortened V by 1 base and J by 4 bases, and 19 bases separated the two germline ends. The CDR3 sequence is 18 residues long. Germline V gene data show CDR1 as LGHNA and CDR2 as YNFKEQ. Remarks on this clonotype: Its antigen is not identified.

TCR beta CDR3 sequences were amplified from RNA transcripts. First-round RT-PCR with HTBI primers amplified the TCR CDR3 region. Each CDR3 protein gets one entry after TCRdb re-called the multiplex PCR reads with MiXCR. The table has about 680,000 distinct CDR3 sequences, roughly a third seen once; the top ten hold around 30%. The sample comprised blood. V usage is TRBV4-2 and J usage is TRBJ2-2; D may be TRBD1 or TRBD2 (6 bases each). This TCR derives from a woman aged 40 to 49 with Graves' hyperthyroidism. The chain's CDR3 is CASSQVGGDPRGTGELFF. DNA of the CDR3: TGTGCCAGCAGCCAAGTCGGGGGCGACCCGCGGGGCACCGGGGAGCTGTTTTTT.